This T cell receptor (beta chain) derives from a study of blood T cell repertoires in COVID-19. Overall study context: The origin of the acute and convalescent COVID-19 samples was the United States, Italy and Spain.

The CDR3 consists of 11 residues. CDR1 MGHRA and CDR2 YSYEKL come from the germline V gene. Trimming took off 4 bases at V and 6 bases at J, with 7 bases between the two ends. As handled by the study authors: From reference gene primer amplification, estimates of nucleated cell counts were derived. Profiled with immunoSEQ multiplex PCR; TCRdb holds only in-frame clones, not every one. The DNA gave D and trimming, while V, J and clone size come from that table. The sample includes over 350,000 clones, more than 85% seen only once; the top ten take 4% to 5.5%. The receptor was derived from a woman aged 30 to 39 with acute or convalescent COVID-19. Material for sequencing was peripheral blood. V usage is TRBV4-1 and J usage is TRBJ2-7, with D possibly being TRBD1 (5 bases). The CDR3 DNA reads TGCGCCAGCAGCCGGGGCGGCGAGCAGTACTTC. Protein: CASSRGGEQYF.